This T cell receptor (beta chain) was observed in a study of Graves' ophthalmopathy and Graves' hyperthyroidism. The PBMCs used were ones drawn from approximately 10 ml of fresh peripheral blood. The study's findings and limits: Also, most clonotypes expanded in the thyroid above 0.001 frequency appeared in blood.

The table lists this clonotype with a few counts. Its antigen is undetermined. Amplification of TCR beta CDR3 regions used RNA transcripts. The first round was an RT-PCR with HTBI primers, and the second round was a multiplex PCR. TCRdb analysed the multiplex PCR reads with MiXCR anew, one entry per CDR3 protein. The sample comprises hundreds of thousands of distinct CDR3 sequences, under 50% of which are singletons, and roughly 3.5% rests with the top ten. The sequenced sample was peripheral blood. The source of this sequence is an adult man with Graves' ophthalmopathy.

CDR3 DNA: TGTGCCTGCACAGGGGACCGTGGCTACACCTTC. Its protein product is CACTGDRGYTF. V usage is TRBV24-1 and J usage is TRBJ1-2; the match to TRBD1 covers 7 bases. Losses at the gene ends were 12 bases for V and 7 bases for J; bases not matched to a gene: 7. CDR3 length equals 11 residues. From germline, CDR1 is KGHDR and CDR2 SFDVKD.